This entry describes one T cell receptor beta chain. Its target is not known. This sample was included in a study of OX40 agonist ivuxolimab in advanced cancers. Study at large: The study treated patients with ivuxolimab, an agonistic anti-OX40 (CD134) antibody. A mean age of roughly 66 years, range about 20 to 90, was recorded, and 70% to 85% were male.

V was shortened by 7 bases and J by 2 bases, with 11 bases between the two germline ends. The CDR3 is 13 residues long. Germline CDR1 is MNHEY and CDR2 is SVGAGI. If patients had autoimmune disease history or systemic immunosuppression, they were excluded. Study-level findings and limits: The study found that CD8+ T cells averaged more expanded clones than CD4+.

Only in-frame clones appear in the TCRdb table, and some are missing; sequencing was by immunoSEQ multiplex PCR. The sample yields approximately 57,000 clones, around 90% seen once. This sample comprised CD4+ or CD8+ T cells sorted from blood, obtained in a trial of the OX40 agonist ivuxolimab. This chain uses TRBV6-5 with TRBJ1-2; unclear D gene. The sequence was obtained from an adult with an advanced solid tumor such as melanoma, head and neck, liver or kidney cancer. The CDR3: CASTREWNYGYTF. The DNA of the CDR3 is TGTGCCAGCACTAGGGAGTGGAACTATGGCTACACCTTC.